Each of the 26 T cell receptor beta chains below was sequenced from the same sample in a study of blood T cell repertoires in COVID-19 (TCRdb year 2020). Library method: the immunoSEQ multiplex PCR assay. Held by TCRdb, this immuneACCESS table contains in-frame sequences only and omits some clones. Under half of the omission traces to an unresolved V gene where checked; the cause of the rest is unknown. This sample holds 330,000 or so clones; roughly nine tenths were observed only once. Approximately 3.1% of the sample belongs to the ten largest clones. Material: PBMCs or T cells enriched from blood (not recorded which). Receptors originate from a woman in her 30s who had recovered from COVID-19.

This clone has a handful of counts. The chain combines TRBV7-2 with TRBJ1-6, with D unresolved. This CDR3 spans 16 amino acids. V lost 2 bases and J lost 10, with 18 bases in between. Germline CDR1 SGHTA, CDR2 FQGNSA. The CDR3 loop is CASSLRPAGGSSPLHF. The CDR3 DNA is TGTGCCAGCAGCTTAAGGCCCGCAGGAGGTTCCTCACCCCTCCACTTT.

The chain links TRBV30 to TRBJ2-5; 7 nucleotides agree with TRBD1. The germline V gene has CDR1 GTSNPN and CDR2 SVGIG (reference sequence). This CDR3 region has 11 residues. V dropped 4 bases and J dropped 4; count of bases not matched to a gene: 0. CDR3 in DNA: TGTGCCTGGACAGGGGGAGAGACCCAGTACTTC. Its translation is CAWTGGETQYF.

V and J are TRBV7-6 and TRBJ2-1; 9 bases match TRBD2. J lost 6 bases, V lost 3 bases, and 9 bases had no gene match. The CDR3 has 16 residues. CDR1 is SGHVS and CDR2 is FNYEAQ in the germline V gene. The DNA of the CDR3 is TGTGCCAGCAGCTTTTTTGGTAGCGGGGGACCCAATGAGCAGTTCTTC. Translating gives CASSFFGSGGPNEQFF.

The chain employs TRBV10-3 and TRBJ1-4; TRBD1 matches 7 bases. Losses at the gene ends were 3 bases for V and 0 bases for J; bases not matched to a gene: 10. The CDR3 has 18 amino acids. CDR1 ENHRY and CDR2 SYGVKD come from the germline V gene. CDR3 bases: TGTGCCATCAGTGAAAGGGGGCTACAGGGAACAACTAATGAAAAACTGTTTTTT. Residues: CAISERGLQGTTNEKLFF.

The V and J genes are TRBV5-1 and TRBJ1-3, with TRBD1 as a possible D gene (5 bases). Germline V gives CDR1 SGHRS, CDR2 YFSETQ. The CDR3 loop spans 16 amino acids. Trimming shortened V by 2 bases and J by 3 bases, and 15 bases separated the two germline ends. CDR3 in DNA: TGCGCCAGCAGCTTAGCCGGGCAGGGATTTGGAAACACCATATATTTT. This translates into CASSLAGQGFGNTIYF.

This chain connects TRBV5-1 to TRBJ1-2; 9 positions agree with TRBD1. This CDR3 region has 15 residues. Germline CDR1 is SGHRS and CDR2 is YFSETQ. Losses at the gene ends were 4 bases for V and 4 bases for J; bases not matched to a gene: 8. The CDR3 loop reads CASSPTGGEVYGYTF. The CDR3 nucleotides are TGCGCCAGCAGCCCTACAGGGGGCGAAGTCTATGGCTACACCTTC.

CDR3 loop: CASSRQVSTEAFF. The CDR3 nucleotides are TGTGCCAGCAGCCGACAGGTTAGCACTGAAGCTTTCTTT. The chain recombines TRBV7-2 with TRBJ1-1, with D perhaps TRBD1 (6 bases). The CDR3 covers 13 residues. Trimming stripped 5 bases from V and 4 bases from J, with 11 bases between. Per the germline V gene, CDR1 is SGHTA and CDR2 is FQGNSA.

This clone has a handful of counts. This chain links TRBV18 with TRBJ2-2; TRBD2 is a possible D gene (6 bases). The CDR3 length is 16 residues. Germline assignment: CDR1 KGHSH and CDR2 LQKENI. V was clipped by 5 bases and J by 5 bases, with 18 bases between them. The CDR3 sequence: CASSSEAGTSTGELFF. In DNA form, the CDR3 reads TGTGCCAGCTCATCCGAAGCAGGGACTTCTACCGGGGAGCTGTTTTTT.

This clone has only one observation. V usage is TRBV6-6 and J usage is TRBJ1-3; D is possibly TRBD1 (6 bases). Between the trimmed V and J ends, which lost 5 bases and 4 bases, there was a span of 15 bases. CDR3 length: 15 amino acids. Germline-derived CDR1 and CDR2 are MNHNY and SVGAGI (reference sequence). CDR3 protein: CASSGRGLEGNTIYF. The CDR3 nucleotides are TGTGCCAGCAGTGGGAGGGGGTTGGAAGGAAACACCATATATTTT.

This chain connects TRBV7-2 to TRBJ1-2; D is undetermined. The CDR3 is 14 amino acids. CDR1 and CDR2 (germline): SGHTA, FQGNSA. Trimming stripped 6 bases from V and 3 bases from J, with 14 bases between. This CDR3 reads CASRSRFVDYGYTF. For the CDR3, the DNA is TGTGCCAGCAGGAGTAGATTCGTTGACTATGGCTACACCTTC.

V and J are TRBV6-6 and TRBJ2-5; D perhaps matches TRBD2 (6 bases). Germline values: CDR1 MNHNY, CDR2 SVGAGI (reference sequence). This CDR3 comprises 13 residues. V was cut by 4 bases and J by 0 bases, with 6 bases left in between. The CDR3 reads CASSSSDQETQYF. The CDR3 DNA is TGTGCCAGCAGTTCTAGCGACCAAGAGACCCAGTACTTC.

The chain joins TRBV23-1 to TRBJ1-1; D not resolved. TRBV23-1 is identified as an open reading frame with a role that is uncertain. The CDR3 runs to 12 residues. Between the trimmed V and J ends, which lost 4 bases and 11 bases, there was a span of 14 bases. In DNA form, the CDR3 reads TGCGCCAGCAGTCCCCTAACCCGGTGGGCTTTCTTT. It encodes CASSPLTRWAFF.

The chain is built from TRBV5-1 and TRBJ2-5; 11 nucleotides align to TRBD1. V trimming: 0 bases; J trimming: 5 bases; junction bases outside the gene matches: 3. Germline CDR1 SGHRS, CDR2 YFSETQ. CDR3 length: 15 residues. CDR3 sequence reads: CASSLAGQGAETQYF. The CDR3 DNA is TGCGCCAGCAGCTTGGCTGGACAGGGGGCGGAGACCCAGTACTTC.

The chain links TRBV5-5 to TRBJ2-3; 9 nucleotides agree with TRBD1. Per germline, CDR1 SGHKS and CDR2 YYEKEE (reference sequence). This CDR3 spans 15 amino acids. V lost 4 bases and J lost 5; bases outside the gene matches: 8. For the CDR3, the DNA is TGTGCCAGCAGCAAGACAGGGGGTGAAGGAGATACGCAGTATTTT. It is translated as CASSKTGGEGDTQYF. Variable domain in full (rest from reference TRBV5-5 and TRBJ2-3): DAGVTQSPTHLIKTRGQQVTLRCSPISGHKSVSWYQQVLGQGPQFIFQYYEKEERGRGNFPDRFSARQFPNYSSELNVNALLLGDSALYLCASSKTGGEGDTQYFGPGTRLTVL.

V usage is TRBV7-2 and J usage is TRBJ2-7; 10 bases agree with TRBD2. CDR1 and CDR2 from the germline V gene are SGHTA and FQGNSA. The CDR3 has 14 residues. V shed 3 bases, J shed 5 bases, and the junction held 4 bases outside the gene matches. As DNA, the CDR3 is TGTGCCAGCAGCTTGGGACTAGCGAGGCACGAGCAGTACTTC. Translating it yields CASSLGLARHEQYF.

The chain couples TRBV10-1 to TRBJ2-7, with a tentative D call TRBD2 (5 bases). The V end was cut by 5 bases, the J end by 6 bases, with 11 bases between. CDR1 WNHNN and CDR2 SYGVQD come from the germline V gene (reference sequence). The CDR3 sequence is 12 residues long. The CDR3, as DNA: TGCGCCAGCAGTCTGGACGGAGGCGAGCAGTACTTC. Protein: CASSLDGGEQYF.

The chain has TRBV9 and TRBJ2-7; D gene uncertain. V was shortened by 1 base and J by 2 bases, with 10 bases between the two germline ends. CDR1 is SGDLS and CDR2 is YYNGEE in the germline V gene. The length of the CDR3 is 14 residues. The CDR3, as DNA: TGTGCCAGCAGCGTATCGGTCAACCCCTACGAGCAGTACTTC. Translated, it gives CASSVSVNPYEQYF.

The rearrangement uses TRBV28 and TRBJ2-1; D is possibly TRBD2 (6 bases). V lost 7 bases to trimming and J lost 3 bases, with 16 bases between them. Looked up from germline, CDR1 is MDHEN and CDR2 is SYDVKM. There are 15 residues in the CDR3. CDR3: CASTLGGNIYNEQFF. The CDR3 DNA is TGTGCCAGCACCCTCGGGGGTAATATCTACAATGAGCAGTTCTTC.

In its sample, this clone was seen once. This chain links TRBV3-1 (or the pseudogene TRBV3-2) with TRBJ2-7; a possible D gene is TRBD2 (6 bases). Looked up from germline, CDR1 is LGHDT and CDR2 is YNNKEL (reference sequence). This CDR3 has 16 amino acids. V shed 2 bases and J shed 2 bases, with 16 bases lying between them. The CDR3 DNA follows: TGTGCCAGCAGCCAATTTGGCGGGAATGCACCCTACGAGCAGTACTTC. Amino acid sequence: CASSQFGGNAPYEQYF.

The J gene is TRBJ1-1, the V gene TRBV27; possible D gene TRBD1, 6 bases. The V end lost 6 bases, the J end lost 7 bases, and 18 bases lay between the germline ends. Germline CDR1 is MNHEY and CDR2 is SMNVEV (reference sequence). The CDR3 loop spans 14 amino acids. CDR3 DNA sequence: TGTGCCAGCAGACAGGGAACACCAGAGAGTGAAGCTTTCTTT. Residues: CASRQGTPESEAFF.

The chain couples TRBV2 to TRBJ2-7; tentative D call: TRBD2 (6 bases). Trimming shortened V by 7 bases and J by 6 bases, and 16 bases separated the two germline ends. This CDR3 has 13 amino acids. Germline CDR1 SNHLY, CDR2 FYNNEI. CDR3 loop: CASTMGGLAEQYF. The DNA of the CDR3 is TGTGCCAGCACTATGGGGGGTTTAGCCGAGCAGTACTTC.

A note on this clone: The same CDR3 arises from other DNA sequences in this sample as well. The V call is TRBV19, the J call TRBJ2-1; unclear D gene. Germline lookup yields CDR1 LNHDA and CDR2 SQIVND (reference sequence). The CDR3 spans 13 residues. With 0 bases removed from V and 4 bases from J, the gap between germline ends came to 4 bases. CDR3 loop: CASSIDSYNEQFF. The CDR3 DNA reads TGTGCCAGTAGTATAGACAGTTACAATGAGCAGTTCTTC.

V gene TRBV18 combines with J gene TRBJ2-7; 11 bases match TRBD2. V shed 5 bases and J 0 bases; nucleotides not matched to a gene: 3. The CDR3 spans 15 residues. Germline values: CDR1 KGHSH, CDR2 LQKENI. The CDR3 protein is CASSATSGTSYEQYF. CDR3 DNA sequence: TGTGCCAGCTCAGCGACTAGCGGGACCTCCTACGAGCAGTACTTC.

V usage is TRBV3-1 (or the pseudogene TRBV3-2) and J usage is TRBJ2-5, with 8 positions matching TRBD2. Germline CDR1 reads LGHDT; CDR2 reads YNNKEL (reference sequence). The CDR3 consists of 17 residues. V was pared by 0 bases and J by 4 bases, with 10 bases of the junction left unmatched. The CDR3 loop reads CASSQDLRGGWGETQYF. DNA of the CDR3: TGTGCCAGCAGCCAAGATTTACGCGGGGGGTGGGGAGAGACCCAGTACTTC.

V usage is TRBV3-1 (or the pseudogene TRBV3-2) and J usage is TRBJ1-2; 9 nucleotides match TRBD1. The V segment lost 1 base and the J segment 1 base; nucleotides outside the gene matches: 1. The CDR3 sequence is 15 residues long. CDR1 is LGHDT and CDR2 is YNNKEL in the germline V gene (reference sequence). CDR3 sequence: CASSQGTGVNYGYTF. CDR3 nucleotides: TGTGCCAGCAGCCAAGGGACAGGGGTTAACTATGGCTACACCTTC.

V gene TRBV6-2 or TRBV6-3 combines with J gene TRBJ1-5, with 7 bases matching TRBD1. This CDR3 contains 16 residues. Unmatched junction bases numbered 10, after V lost 5 bases and J lost 3 bases. Germline loops: CDR1 MNHEY, CDR2 SVGEGT. CDR3 sequence: CASSTYWTGSNQPQHF. The DNA of the CDR3 is TGTGCCAGCAGTACGTACTGGACAGGTTCCAATCAGCCCCAGCATTTT.